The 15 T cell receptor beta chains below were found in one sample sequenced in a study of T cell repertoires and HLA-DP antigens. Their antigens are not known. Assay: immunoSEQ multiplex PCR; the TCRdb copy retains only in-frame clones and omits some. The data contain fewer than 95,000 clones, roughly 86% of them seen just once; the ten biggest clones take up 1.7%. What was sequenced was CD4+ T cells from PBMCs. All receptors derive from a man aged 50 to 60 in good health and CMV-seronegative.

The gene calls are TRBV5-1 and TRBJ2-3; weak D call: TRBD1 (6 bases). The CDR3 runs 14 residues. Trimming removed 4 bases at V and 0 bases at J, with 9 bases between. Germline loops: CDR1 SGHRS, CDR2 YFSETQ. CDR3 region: CASSPGQSTDTQYF. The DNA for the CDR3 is TGCGCCAGCAGCCCAGGACAGAGCACAGATACGCAGTATTTT.

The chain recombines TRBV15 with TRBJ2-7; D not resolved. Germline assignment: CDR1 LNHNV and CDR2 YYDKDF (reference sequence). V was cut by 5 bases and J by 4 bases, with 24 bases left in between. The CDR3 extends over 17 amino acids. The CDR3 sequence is CATSSLRMDRGVYEQYF. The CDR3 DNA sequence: TGTGCCACCAGCTCTCTGAGGATGGACCGCGGAGTTTACGAGCAGTACTTC.

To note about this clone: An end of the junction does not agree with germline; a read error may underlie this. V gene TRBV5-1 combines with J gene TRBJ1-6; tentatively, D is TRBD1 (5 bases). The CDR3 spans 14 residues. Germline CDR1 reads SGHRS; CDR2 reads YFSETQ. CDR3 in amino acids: CASSLGDSESLLHF. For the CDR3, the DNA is TGCGCCAGCAGCTTGGGAGACAGTGAATCACTCCTCCACTTT.

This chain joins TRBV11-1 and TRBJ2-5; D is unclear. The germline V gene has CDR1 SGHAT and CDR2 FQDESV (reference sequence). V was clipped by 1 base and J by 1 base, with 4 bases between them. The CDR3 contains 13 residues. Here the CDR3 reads CASSLVSQETQYF. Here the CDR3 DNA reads TGTGCCAGCAGCTTAGTCAGCCAAGAGACCCAGTACTTC. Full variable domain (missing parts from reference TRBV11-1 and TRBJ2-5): EAEVAQSPRYKITEKSQAVAFWCDPISGHATLYWYRQILGQGPELLVQFQDESVVDDSQLPKDRFSAERLKGVDSTLKIQPAELGDSAMYLCASSLVSQETQYFGPGTRLLVL.

CDR3 loop: CASRGRRAEAFF. The CDR3 DNA follows: TGCGCCAGCAGGGGGCGAAGGGCTGAAGCTTTCTTT. The rearrangement uses TRBV4-1 and TRBJ1-1; tentative D call: TRBD1 (5 bases). Trimming cost V 6 bases and J 6 bases, with 11 bases left between them. The germline V gene has CDR1 MGHRA and CDR2 YSYEKL. The CDR3 totals 12 residues.

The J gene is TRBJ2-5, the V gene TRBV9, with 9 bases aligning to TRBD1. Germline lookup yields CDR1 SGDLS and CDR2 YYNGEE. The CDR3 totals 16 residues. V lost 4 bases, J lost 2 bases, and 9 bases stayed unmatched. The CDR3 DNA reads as TGTGCCAGCAGCCCGAGCCTACAGGGGGCGCAAGAGACCCAGTACTTC. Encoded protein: CASSPSLQGAQETQYF.

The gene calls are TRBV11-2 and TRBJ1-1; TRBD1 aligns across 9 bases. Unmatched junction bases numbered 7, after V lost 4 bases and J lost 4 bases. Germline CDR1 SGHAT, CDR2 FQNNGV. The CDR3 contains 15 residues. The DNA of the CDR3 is TGTGCCAGCAGCTCAACAGGGGGCGCGGGCACTGAAGCTTTCTTT. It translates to CASSSTGGAGTEAFF.

The CDR3 is CASSPIRADTQYF. The CDR3 DNA follows: TGTGCCAGCAGCCCAATCCGGGCCGATACGCAGTATTTT. The chain carries TRBV11-3 and TRBJ2-3, with unresolved D. Germline assignment: CDR1 SGHNT and CDR2 YENEEA. CDR3 length: 13 residues. Between the trimmed V and J ends, which lost 5 bases and 6 bases, there was a span of 12 bases.

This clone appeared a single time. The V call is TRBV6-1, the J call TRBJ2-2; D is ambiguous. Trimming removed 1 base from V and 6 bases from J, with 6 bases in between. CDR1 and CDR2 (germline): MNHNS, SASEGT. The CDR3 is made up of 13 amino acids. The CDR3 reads CASSEVLAGELFF. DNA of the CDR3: TGTGCCAGCAGTGAAGTGCTTGCCGGGGAGCTGTTTTTT.

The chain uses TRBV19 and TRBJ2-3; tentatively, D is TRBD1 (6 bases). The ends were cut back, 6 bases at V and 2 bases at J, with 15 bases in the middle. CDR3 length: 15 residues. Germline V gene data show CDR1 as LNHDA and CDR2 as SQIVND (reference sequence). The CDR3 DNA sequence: TGTGCCAGTAGGCGTGGGAAGGGGGTCACAGATACGCAGTATTTT. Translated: CASRRGKGVTDTQYF.

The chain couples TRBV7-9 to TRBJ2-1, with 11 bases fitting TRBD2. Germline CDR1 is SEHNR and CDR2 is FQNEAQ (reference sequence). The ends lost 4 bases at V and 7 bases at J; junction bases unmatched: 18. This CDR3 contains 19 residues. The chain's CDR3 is CASSSALAGDTVYKNEQFF. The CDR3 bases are TGTGCCAGCAGCTCCGCACTAGCGGGGGACACGGTATACAAGAATGAGCAGTTCTTC.

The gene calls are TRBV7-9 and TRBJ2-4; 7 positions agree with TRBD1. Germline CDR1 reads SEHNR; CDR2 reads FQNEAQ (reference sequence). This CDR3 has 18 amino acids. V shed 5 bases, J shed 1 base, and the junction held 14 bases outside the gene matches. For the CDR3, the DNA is TGTGCCAGCAGCCCTGCGGCAGGGGGAGACGTGGCCAAAAACATTCAGTACTTC. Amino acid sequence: CASSPAAGGDVAKNIQYF.

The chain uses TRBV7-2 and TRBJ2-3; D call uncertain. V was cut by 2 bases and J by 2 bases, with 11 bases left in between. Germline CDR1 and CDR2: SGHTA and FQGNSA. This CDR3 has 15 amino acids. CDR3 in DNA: TGTGCCAGCAGCTTAACTGCGCTATCCACAGATACGCAGTATTTT. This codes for CASSLTALSTDTQYF.

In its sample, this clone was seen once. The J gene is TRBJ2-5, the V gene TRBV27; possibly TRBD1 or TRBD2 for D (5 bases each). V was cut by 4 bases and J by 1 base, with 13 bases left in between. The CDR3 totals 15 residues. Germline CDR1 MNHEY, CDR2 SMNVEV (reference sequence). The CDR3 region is CASSSGASFQETQYF. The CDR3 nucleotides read TGTGCCAGCAGTTCCGGGGCTAGCTTCCAAGAGACCCAGTACTTC.

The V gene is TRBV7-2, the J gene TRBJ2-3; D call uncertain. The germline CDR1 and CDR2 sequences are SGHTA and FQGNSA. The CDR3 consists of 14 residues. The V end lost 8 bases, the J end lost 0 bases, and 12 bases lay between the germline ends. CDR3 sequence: CASAPYSSTDTQYF. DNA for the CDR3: TGTGCCAGCGCCCCCTACTCTAGCACAGATACGCAGTATTTT.